One and the same sample provided the 28 T cell receptor beta chains below, sequenced in a study of T-cell memory formation after mild COVID-19. TCRdb re-derived calls from the 5' RACE reads in MiXCR, one entry per CDR3 protein. Seen here are around 200,000 distinct CDR3 sequences, around 18% observed once, and the top ten hold 3.9%. The sequencing sample was made of PBMCs or a T cell subset sorted from them (not recorded which). These receptors originate from a man between 18 and 35 years old who had mild COVID-19 (a few samples of this study predate the infection). Cell type and time point are not known.

The chain employs TRBV7-2 and TRBJ1-5; no clear D gene. From germline, CDR1 is SGHTA and CDR2 FQGNSA. This CDR3 contains 14 residues. Trimming removed 2 bases at V and 10 bases at J, with 15 bases between. The CDR3 loop is CASSLRREHGPQHF. The CDR3 DNA is TGTGCCAGCAGCTTAAGACGGGAACATGGACCCCAGCATTTT.

This clonotype was seen a handful of times. The J gene is TRBJ2-5, the V gene TRBV4-2, with 12 bases aligning to TRBD2. Per germline, CDR1 LGHNA and CDR2 YNFKEQ. V was pared by 3 bases and J by 4 bases, with 9 bases of the junction left unmatched. The CDR3 length is 17 residues. The CDR3 DNA sequence: TGTGCCAGCAGCCAGGGAGGACTAGCGGGGCGGCGAGAGACCCAGTACTTC. As protein: CASSQGGLAGRRETQYF.

This clonotype came up a few times. This chain connects TRBV15 to TRBJ1-1, with TRBD1 as a possible D gene (6 bases). Trimming pared 3 bases from V and 8 bases from J, leaving 19 bases between. There are 15 residues in the CDR3. CDR1 is LNHNV, CDR2 YYDKDF, per germline (reference sequence). CDR3 sequence (DNA): TGTGCCACCAGCAGCCGCAAACCCCTTCAGGGGGAAGCTTTCTTT. Translating gives CATSSRKPLQGEAFF.

This clonotype was seen more than once but under ten times. The V call is TRBV25-1, the J call TRBJ2-5, with a tentative D call TRBD1 (6 bases). The germline gives CDR1 MGHDK, CDR2 SYGVNS. This CDR3 comprises 15 residues. The germline V and J ends were trimmed by 2 bases and 5 bases, with 15 bases remaining between them. CDR3 sequence (DNA): TGTGCCAGCAGTGAAACAGGGCGCCGAGGGGAGACCCAGTACTTC. Translated, it gives CASSETGRRGETQYF.

This clonotype was seen more than once but under ten times. CDR3 DNA: TGCGCCAGCAGCATACGTGGGGGAGATACGCAGTATTTT. Translating it yields CASSIRGGDTQYF. The gene calls are TRBV5-1 and TRBJ2-3; D is perhaps TRBD1 or TRBD2 (5 bases each). V was trimmed by 4 bases and J by 5 bases, leaving 11 bases between them. CDR1 is SGHRS and CDR2 is YFSETQ in the germline V gene. The CDR3 sequence is 13 residues long.

This clonotype was picked up a small number of times. The chain combines TRBV12-3 or TRBV12-4 with TRBJ2-3; D is unresolved. Trimming took 6 bases from V and 10 from J, leaving 11 bases between them. The CDR3 is 11 residues long. CDR3 DNA: TGTGCCAGCAGAAAAAGGGATGCGCAGTATTTT. This encodes CASRKRDAQYF.

V and J are TRBV4-1 and TRBJ2-3; D perhaps matches TRBD2 (7 bases). From germline, CDR1 is MGHRA and CDR2 YSYEKL. The CDR3 is 16 amino acids. Trimming shortened V by 3 bases and J by 2 bases, and 15 bases separated the two germline ends. CDR3 DNA sequence: TGCGCCAGCAGCCACTTGGGGAGGGGGGTCACAGATACGCAGTATTTT. Translation: CASSHLGRGVTDTQYF.

The rearrangement uses TRBV11-2 and TRBJ1-1, with D unclear. With 5 bases removed from V and 6 bases from J, the gap between germline ends came to 7 bases. Germline CDR1 reads SGHAT; CDR2 reads FQNNGV. The CDR3 runs 11 residues. The CDR3 spells CASSPRSEAFF. DNA of the CDR3: TGTGCCAGCAGCCCTCGGTCTGAAGCTTTCTTT.

This clonotype was observed many times. This chain uses TRBV7-9 with TRBJ1-2; possible D gene TRBD1, 5 bases. Trimming left V 3 bases short and J 7 bases short, with 9 bases between. The CDR3 has 12 amino acids. CDR1 SEHNR and CDR2 FQNEAQ come from the germline V gene (reference sequence). CDR3 sequence: CASSFSGGGYTF. Here the CDR3 DNA reads TGTGCCAGCAGCTTTAGCGGGGGTGGCTACACCTTC.

The CDR3 is CSAPRGTAKNIQYF. The CDR3 DNA follows: TGCAGTGCTCCCAGGGGGACCGCCAAAAACATTCAGTACTTC. The chain uses TRBV20-1 and TRBJ2-4; 7 bases line up with TRBD1. The ends lost 5 bases at V and 1 base at J; junction bases unmatched: 5. The germline gives CDR1 DFQATT, CDR2 SNEGSKA (reference sequence). This CDR3 has 14 amino acids.

This clonotype has a handful of counts. This sequence joins TRBV5-1 and TRBJ2-1; D could derive from TRBD1 or TRBD2 (6 bases each). CDR3 size: 16 residues. The germline CDR1 and CDR2 sequences are SGHRS and YFSETQ. Trimming took 4 bases from V and 3 from J, leaving 17 bases between them. Written as DNA, the CDR3 is TGCGCCAGCAGCCGCGAGGGGGGCGGGGACTACAATGAGCAGTTCTTC. This gives the protein CASSREGGGDYNEQFF.

The chain carries TRBV7-9 and TRBJ1-3, with a weak D call TRBD1 (5 bases). This CDR3 has 17 residues. Germline V lookup: CDR1 SEHNR, CDR2 FQNEAQ (reference sequence). Trimming pared 5 bases from V and 0 bases from J, leaving 17 bases between. The CDR3 bases are TGTGCCAGCAGCCCACGAGCAGGGCAAATCTCTGGAAACACCATATATTTT. Protein product: CASSPRAGQISGNTIYF.

The sample holds many counts of this clonotype. The CDR3 DNA is TGCGCCAGCAGTGAGTCCCGACAGGCCCTTAATTCACCCCTCCACTTT. This sequence encodes CASSESRQALNSPLHF. The J gene is TRBJ1-6, the V gene TRBV10-2; tentative D call: TRBD1 (6 bases). The length of the CDR3 is 16 residues. The V end was cut by 0 bases, the J end by 6 bases, with 12 bases between. The germline V gene encodes CDR1 WSHSY and CDR2 SAAADI.

The chain joins TRBV7-2 to TRBJ1-1; D ambiguous. V lost 5 bases and J 1 base, leaving 8 bases between the germline ends. The CDR3 is made up of 13 amino acids. Germline values: CDR1 SGHTA, CDR2 FQGNSA. DNA for the CDR3: TGTGCCAGCAGCGCATCAAAGAACACTGAAGCTTTCTTT. Protein: CASSASKNTEAFF.

CDR3 bases: TGTGCCAGCAGCTTAGTGGCAGGGATAGAGACCCAGTACTTC. Amino acids: CASSLVAGIETQYF. The rearrangement joins TRBV11-2 to TRBJ2-5; D might be TRBD1 (5 bases). Germline V gene data show CDR1 as SGHAT and CDR2 as FQNNGV. The germline V and J ends were trimmed by 1 base and 4 bases, with 10 bases remaining between them. This CDR3 has 14 amino acids.

The rearrangement joins TRBV5-1 to TRBJ2-1; D is uncertain. The CDR3 has 12 residues. With 2 bases removed from V and 6 bases from J, the gap between germline ends came to 6 bases. Germline CDR1 SGHRS, CDR2 YFSETQ. The CDR3 region has the DNA TGCGCCAGCAGCTTACGGGTCAATGAGCAGTTCTTC. It encodes CASSLRVNEQFF. Complete variable domain (other parts from reference TRBV5-1 and TRBJ2-1): KAGVTQTPRYLIKTRGQQVTLSCSPISGHRSVSWYQQTPGQGLQFLFEYFSETQRNKGNFPGRFSGRQFSNSRSEMNVSTLELGDSALYLCASSLRVNEQFFGPGTRLTVL.

This clonotype was seen more than once but under ten times. The chain is built from TRBV5-1 and TRBJ2-1, with TRBD1 identical over 9 bases. The V gene end was trimmed by 4 bases and the J gene end by 6 bases; junction bases not matched to a gene: 8. Per the germline V gene, CDR1 is SGHRS and CDR2 is YFSETQ. The CDR3 totals 15 residues. Here the CDR3 DNA reads TGCGCCAGCAGCCCGGGGACAGGGACCCGCAATGAGCAGTTCTTC. The encoded protein is CASSPGTGTRNEQFF.

Only a few counts were recorded for this clonotype. CDR3: CASAGGQRDEQFF. CDR3 DNA: TGTGCTAGTGCGGGGGGGCAAAGGGATGAGCAGTTCTTC. The V and J genes are TRBV12-5 and TRBJ2-1, with 8 bases lining up with TRBD2. Germline V lookup: CDR1 LGHNT, CDR2 FRNRAP. V was clipped by 7 bases and J by 8 bases; unmatched bases: 7. The CDR3 extends over 13 amino acids.

This clonotype was seen a handful of times. This chain uses TRBV4-1 with TRBJ1-2; no clear D gene. The CDR3 covers 14 residues. Trimming removed 3 bases from V and 3 bases from J, with 11 bases in between. Per the germline V gene, CDR1 is MGHRA and CDR2 is YSYEKL. Here the CDR3 DNA reads TGCGCCAGCAGCCAGGATGACACATACTATGGCTACACCTTC. This gives the protein CASSQDDTYYGYTF.

This clonotype appeared a few times. The rearrangement joins TRBV7-3 to TRBJ2-6; 8 bases are shared with TRBD2. The V gene's germline CDR1 is SGHTA and CDR2 FQGTGA. This CDR3 comprises 19 residues. J lost 0 bases, V lost 2 bases, and 9 bases had no gene match. The CDR3 DNA reads as TGTGCCAGCAGCTTACGACCTTTGCGGGGGGCCTCTGGGGCCAACGTCCTGACTTTC. Translated, it gives CASSLRPLRGASGANVLTF.

The sample holds a few counts of this clonotype. V gene TRBV4-3 combines with J gene TRBJ2-2; D gene unclear. Germline lookup yields CDR1 LGHNA and CDR2 YSLEER. The CDR3 contains 14 residues. Between the trimmed V and J ends, which lost 0 bases and 3 bases, there was a span of 5 bases. CDR3 amino acids: CASSQDSYTGELFF. CDR3 sequence (DNA): TGCGCCAGCAGCCAAGACTCTTACACCGGGGAGCTGTTTTTT.

This clonotype was seen at least ten times. V gene TRBV9 combines with J gene TRBJ1-1; D call uncertain. CDR1 and CDR2 (germline): SGDLS, YYNGEE. The CDR3 spans 13 residues. Trimming took 0 bases from V and 5 from J, leaving 8 bases between them. CDR3 region: CASSVALGTEAFF. The CDR3 coding sequence is TGTGCCAGCAGCGTAGCTTTGGGAACTGAAGCTTTCTTT.

This clonotype was counted between two and nine times. The chain recombines TRBV7-2 with TRBJ2-5; D unclear. Per germline, CDR1 SGHTA and CDR2 FQGNSA. The CDR3 covers 12 residues. V lost 7 bases, J lost 1 base, and 7 bases lay in between. CDR3 nucleotides: TGTGCCAGCATGCCCCCCCAAGAGACCCAGTACTTC. This sequence encodes CASMPPQETQYF.

The chain recombines TRBV5-8 with TRBJ2-6; D not certain. CDR1 and CDR2 from the germline V gene are SGHTS and YDEGEE. The CDR3 has 16 residues. V lost 4 bases and J 0 bases, leaving 11 bases between the germline ends. CDR3 loop: CASSTFWGSGANVLTF. The CDR3 nucleotides are TGTGCCAGCAGCACATTTTGGGGCTCTGGGGCCAACGTCCTGACTTTC.

A few counts support this clonotype. This chain joins TRBV5-1 and TRBJ1-1; possibly TRBD1 for D (6 bases). Germline V gene lookup returns CDR1 SGHRS and CDR2 YFSETQ. The CDR3 is 14 residues long. V lost 6 bases, J lost 1 base, and 13 bases lay in between. The CDR3 is CASTGAGQNTEAFF. The DNA of the CDR3 is TGCGCCAGCACGGGGGCAGGACAGAACACTGAAGCTTTCTTT. The full variable domain, with the rest looked up from reference TRBV5-1 and TRBJ1-1, is KAGVTQTPRYLIKTRGQQVTLSCSPISGHRSVSWYQQTPGQGLQFLFEYFSETQRNKGNFPGRFSGRQFSNSRSEMNVSTLELGDSALYLCASTGAGQNTEAFFGQGTRLTVV.

The V call is TRBV7-2, the J call TRBJ1-3; unclear D gene. Germline V lookup: CDR1 SGHTA, CDR2 FQGNSA. CDR3 length: 16 amino acids. The ends were cut back, 6 bases at V and 0 bases at J, with 15 bases in the middle. Here the CDR3 DNA reads TGTGCCAGCAGTCGTAGCTGGGTTAGCTCTGGAAACACCATATATTTT. This sequence encodes CASSRSWVSSGNTIYF.

The gene calls are TRBV5-1 and TRBJ1-1; D unresolved. From germline, CDR1 is SGHRS and CDR2 YFSETQ. V lost 4 bases to trimming and J lost 1 base, with 14 bases between them. This CDR3 comprises 15 residues. The CDR3 is CASSLGPGKNTEAFF. CDR3 DNA sequence: TGCGCCAGCAGCCTTGGACCGGGTAAGAACACTGAAGCTTTCTTT.

This clonotype has a count of ten or more. The chain recombines TRBV28 with TRBJ2-5; 10 nucleotides agree with TRBD1. This CDR3 is built from 14 residues. Per the germline V gene, CDR1 is MDHEN and CDR2 is SYDVKM. V shed 6 bases and J 5 bases; nucleotides not matched to a gene: 6. CDR3 sequence: CASRDRGRGETQYF. For the CDR3, the DNA is TGTGCCAGCAGAGACAGGGGGCGCGGGGAGACCCAGTACTTC.